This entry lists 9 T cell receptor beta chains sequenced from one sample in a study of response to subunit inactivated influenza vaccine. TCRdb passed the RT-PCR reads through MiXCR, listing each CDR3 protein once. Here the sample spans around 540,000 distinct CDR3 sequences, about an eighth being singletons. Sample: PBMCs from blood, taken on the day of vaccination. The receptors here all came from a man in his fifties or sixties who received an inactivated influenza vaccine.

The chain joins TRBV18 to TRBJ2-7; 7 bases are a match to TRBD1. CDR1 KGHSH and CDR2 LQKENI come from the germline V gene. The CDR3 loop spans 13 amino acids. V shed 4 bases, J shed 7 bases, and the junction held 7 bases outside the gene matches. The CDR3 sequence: CASSLHPGQEQYF. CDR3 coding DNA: TGTGCCAGCTCACTACATCCGGGACAGGAGCAGTACTTC. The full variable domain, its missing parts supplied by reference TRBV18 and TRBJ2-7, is NAGVMQNPRHLVRRRGQEARLRCSPMKGHSHVYWYRQLPEEGLKFMVYLQKENIIDESGMPKERFSAEFPKEGPSILRIQQVVRGDSAAYFCASSLHPGQEQYFGPGTRLTVT.

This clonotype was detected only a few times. The CDR3 coding sequence is TGTGCCAGCGGAAAGACTAGCACCACAGATACGCAGTATTTT. Amino acid sequence: CASGKTSTTDTQYF. The J gene is TRBJ2-3, the V gene TRBV6-1; 7 nucleotides match TRBD2. CDR1 MNHNS and CDR2 SASEGT come from the germline V gene. The CDR3 is made up of 14 amino acids. With 8 bases clipped from V and 2 bases from J, the junction kept 7 bases outside the gene matches.

CDR3: CAWDRGQSEKLFF. Here the CDR3 DNA reads TGTGCCTGGGACAGGGGGCAAAGTGAAAAACTGTTTTTT. The chain employs TRBV30 and TRBJ1-4; 10 bases map to TRBD1. The CDR3 contains 13 residues. Germline V gene data show CDR1 as GTSNPN and CDR2 as SVGIG (reference sequence). The trim removed 5 bases at V and 7 bases at J, leaving 4 bases unmatched.

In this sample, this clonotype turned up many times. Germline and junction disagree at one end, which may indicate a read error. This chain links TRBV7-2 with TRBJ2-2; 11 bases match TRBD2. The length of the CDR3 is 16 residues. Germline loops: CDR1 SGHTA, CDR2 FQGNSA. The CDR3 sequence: CASSLAGGLNTGELFF. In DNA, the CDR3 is TGTGCCAGCAGTTTAGCGGGAGGGTTAAACACCGGGGAGCTGTTTTTT.

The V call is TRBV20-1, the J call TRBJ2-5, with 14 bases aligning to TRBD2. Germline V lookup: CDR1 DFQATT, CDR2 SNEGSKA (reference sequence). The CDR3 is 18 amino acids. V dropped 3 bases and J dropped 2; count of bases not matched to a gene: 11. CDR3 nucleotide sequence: TGCAGTGCTAGGGAAGACAAAGGACTAGCGGGAGGTCAAGAGACCCAGTACTTC. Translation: CSAREDKGLAGGQETQYF.

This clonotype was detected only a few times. The CDR3 DNA is TGTGCCAGCTCACCACCGCGGGGGGCAAGCTCCTACGAGCAGTACTTC. Encoded protein: CASSPPRGASSYEQYF. The chain links TRBV18 to TRBJ2-7; 8 bases fit TRBD2. CDR1 is KGHSH and CDR2 is LQKENI in the germline V gene. With V trimmed by 0 bases and J by 0 bases, 4 bases remained unmatched. CDR3 size: 16 residues.

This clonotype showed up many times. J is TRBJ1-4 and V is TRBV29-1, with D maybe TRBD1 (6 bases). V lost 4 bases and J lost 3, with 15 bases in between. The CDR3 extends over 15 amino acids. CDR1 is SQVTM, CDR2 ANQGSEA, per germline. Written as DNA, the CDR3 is TGCAGCGTTGGGGGGCTGGACAGCTCTAATGAAAAACTGTTTTTT. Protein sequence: CSVGGLDSSNEKLFF.

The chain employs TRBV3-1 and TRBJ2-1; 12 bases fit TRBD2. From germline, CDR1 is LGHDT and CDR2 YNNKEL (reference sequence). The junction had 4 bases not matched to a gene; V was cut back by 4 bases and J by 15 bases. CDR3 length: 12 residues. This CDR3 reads CASSRGTSGLFF. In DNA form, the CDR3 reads TGTGCCAGCAGCCGGGGGACTAGCGGGTTGTTCTTC.

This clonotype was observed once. Here the CDR3 DNA reads TGTGCCAGCAGTTTAGCTAAATTTTCAGCGCAACAGCCCCAGCATTTT. Translating gives CASSLAKFSAQQPQHF. The J gene is TRBJ1-5, the V gene TRBV12-3 or TRBV12-4; D not resolved. V shed 0 bases and J shed 7 bases, with 16 bases lying between them. The CDR3 runs 16 residues.